These T cell receptor beta chains were read from a single sample in a study of blood T cell repertoires in COVID-19. The assay was immunoSEQ multiplex PCR, and TCRdb's table has in-frame clones only and misses some. The sample includes approximately 200,000 clones, approximately 75% of them seen just once. The sequenced material came from PBMCs or T cells enriched from blood (not recorded which). The receptors stem from a man in his forties or fifties who had recovered from COVID-19. CDR3s include the opening cysteine and the closing phenylalanine or tryptophan. The order of the fields is clone size, V gene, D gene, J gene, CDR3 DNA, CDR3 protein. D genes are given only for firm matches. The size entry is marked missing in some rows and otherwise reads once, few, many or a size class.

size: .; V: TRBV2; D: .; J: TRBJ1-2; DNA: TGTGCCAGCAGTGCGTCGGGGGATGATCGCTACACCTTC; CDR3: CASSASGDDRYTF
size: .; V: TRBV29-1; D: TRBD1; J: TRBJ1-1; DNA: TGCAGCGACAGTTGGGCACAGGGGGCTTTCTTT; CDR3: CSDSWAQGAFF
size: .; V: TRBV27; D: .; J: TRBJ1-6; DNA: TGTGCCAGCAGTCCGTACCCACTAGGTGGAAATTCACCCCTCCACTTT; CDR3: CASSPYPLGGNSPLHF
size: .; V: TRBV11-2; D: .; J: TRBJ2-7; DNA: TGTGCCAGCAGCGTAATTTCACGGGACTACGAGCAGTACTTC; CDR3: CASSVISRDYEQYF
size: .; V: TRBV10-1; D: TRBD1; J: TRBJ1-1; DNA: TGCGCCAGCAGTCCCGGGACAGGGTTGTCTTTCTTT; CDR3: CASSPGTGLSFF
size: .; V: TRBV25-1; D: .; J: TRBJ1-5; DNA: TGTGCCAGCAGTGAGGGCGCTCGGCCCCAGCATTTT; CDR3: CASSEGARPQHF
size: .; V: TRBV30; D: .; J: TRBJ1-2; DNA: TGTGCCTGGATTCAACCGGGGTCGGGAGGCTACACCTTC; CDR3: CAWIQPGSGGYTF
size: .; V: TRBV5-4; D: TRBD1; J: TRBJ2-7; DNA: TGTGCCAGCAGCTTACAGGGGGGTCGATACGAGCAGTACTTC; CDR3: CASSLQGGRYEQYF
size: .; V: TRBV5-4; D: .; J: TRBJ2-5; DNA: TGTGCCAGCAGCTATGAACCTCCACGGGAGACCCAGTACTTC; CDR3: CASSYEPPRETQYF
size: .; V: TRBV3-1/TRBV3-2; D: TRBD1; J: TRBJ1-5; DNA: TGTGCCAGCAGCCTAGGACAGGGGGGTCAGCCCCAGCATTTT; CDR3: CASSLGQGGQPQHF
size: .; V: TRBV5-1; D: TRBD1; J: TRBJ2-1; DNA: TGCGCCAGCAGCTTTGGGCAGGGGGCCTACAATGAGCAGTTCTTC; CDR3: CASSFGQGAYNEQFF
size: once; V: TRBV6-5; D: .; J: TRBJ1-2; DNA: TGTGCCAGCAGTTACAGGGGCACCGGTTATGGCTACACCTTC; CDR3: CASSYRGTGYGYTF
size: few; V: TRBV5-4; D: .; J: TRBJ2-2; DNA: TGTGCCAGCAAAAATCAGGAGAACACCGGGGAGCTGTTTTTT; CDR3: CASKNQENTGELFF